This T cell receptor (beta chain) was identified during a study of blood T cell repertoires in COVID-19. Study-level background: Some COVID-19 samples were acute and others convalescent; all came from the United States, Italy and Spain. PBMCs, B-cell-depleted T cells, or T cells were the source of the cDNA or gDNA that made up the material.

Trimming removed 6 bases from V and 3 bases from J; junction bases left unmatched: 5. Looked up from germline, CDR1 is MNHEY and CDR2 is SVGAGI. This CDR3 has 15 residues. Authors' methods: How many nucleated cells were present was estimated from reference gene primer amplification. TCRdb's copy holds only in-frame clones and misses some; the assay was immunoSEQ multiplex PCR. V, J and clone size were drawn from that table, and D and trimming were deduced from the DNA. The table lists about 110,000 clones, more than 65% of them singletons, with roughly 7.9% in the top ten. The V gene is TRBV6-5, the J gene TRBJ2-1, with TRBD1 matching over 10 bases. Material: peripheral blood. The TCR was taken from a woman at least 80 years old with active or convalescent COVID-19. The CDR3 region is CASRARDRGYNEQFF. CDR3 nucleotides: TGTGCCAGCAGAGCTCGGGACAGGGGCTACAATGAGCAGTTCTTC.